This T cell receptor (beta chain) is drawn from a study of CD8+ T cells in alopecia areata. Treatment: oral pan-JAK inhibitor, 5-10 mg twice daily. From PBMCs, CD4+ and CD8+ T cells were sorted. RNA extraction and reverse transcription yielded cDNA as sequencing template. Sequencing was performed with immunoSEQ multiplex PCR; in TCRdb, only in-frame clones are kept and a portion is missing. The sample carries 150,000 to 200,000 clones, roughly 60% recorded once. Sequenced here: CD4+ T cells sorted from blood, sampled at week 24, from a patient treated with tofacitinib. The origin of this receptor is a human donor with alopecia areata.

The CDR3 DNA follows: TGTGCCAGCAGCTTCGCACTAGCGACGCACAATGAGCAGTTCTTC. Residues: CASSFALATHNEQFF. This sequence joins TRBV7-8 and TRBJ2-1; 7 bases are shared with TRBD2. The CDR3 is 15 residues long. V dropped 3 bases and J dropped 5; count of bases not matched to a gene: 7. Germline values: CDR1 SGHVS, CDR2 FQNEAQ.